This T cell receptor beta chain derives from a study of cytotoxic CD8 clonotypes in ibrutinib-treated CLL. Around 2 micrograms of genomic DNA (from cryopreserved PBMCs) were used for TCR beta libraries. Concerning this clone itself: What it recognizes is unknown.

Study-level findings and limits: Exceeding age-matched healthy donors, baseline clonality also tracked the counts of circulating CD8+ T cells.

Germline-derived CDR1 and CDR2 are MDHEN and SYDVKM. This CDR3 has 13 amino acids. V lost 5 bases and J 5 bases, leaving 11 bases between the germline ends. Assay: immunoSEQ multiplex PCR; the TCRdb copy retains only in-frame clones and omits some. The sample has roughly 330,000 clones, approximately 67% seen once. The source material was PBMCs, sampled after 36 months of ibrutinib treatment. This receptor was identified in a human donor with chronic lymphocytic leukemia. J is TRBJ2-3 and V is TRBV28; D is perhaps TRBD1 or TRBD2 (5 bases each). In DNA, the CDR3 is TGTGCCAGCAGTAGGGACCCAAAAGATACGCAGTATTTT. It translates to CASSRDPKDTQYF.